This T cell receptor beta chain appears in the sequencing data of a study of blood T cell repertoires in COVID-19. Study-wide background: Samples representing acute and convalescent COVID-19 were sourced from the United States, Italy and Spain.

V lost 0 bases to trimming and J lost 3 bases; unmatched junction nucleotides: 3. The CDR3 is 14 amino acids. The germline CDR1 and CDR2 sequences are SGHRS and YFSETQ. As handled by the study authors: Reference gene primer amplification yielded estimated nucleated cell counts. Clones were sequenced by immunoSEQ multiplex PCR, and TCRdb holds only the in-frame ones, with some missing. V, J and clone size derive from that table, while D and trimming were established from the DNA sequence. The sample holds 110,000 to 150,000 clones, 81% seen once. Material: peripheral blood. The genes are TRBV5-1 and TRBJ2-7; 7 bases line up with TRBD2. This TCR was recovered from a human donor in a cohort sampled during active COVID-19. The CDR3 DNA reads TGCGCCAGCAGCTTGGAAAGGGAGGGCTACGAGCAGTACTTC. Protein product: CASSLEREGYEQYF.